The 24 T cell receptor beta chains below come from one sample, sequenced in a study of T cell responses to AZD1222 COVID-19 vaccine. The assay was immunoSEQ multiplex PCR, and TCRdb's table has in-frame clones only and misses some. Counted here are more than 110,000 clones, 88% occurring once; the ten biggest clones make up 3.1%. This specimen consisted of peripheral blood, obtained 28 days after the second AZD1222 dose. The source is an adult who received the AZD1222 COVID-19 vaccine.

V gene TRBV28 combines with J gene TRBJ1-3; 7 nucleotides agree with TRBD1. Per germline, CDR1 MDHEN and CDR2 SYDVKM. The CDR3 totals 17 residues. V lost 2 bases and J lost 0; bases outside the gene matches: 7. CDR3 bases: TGTGCCAGCAGTTTAAACAGGGGTGGGGGCTCTGGAAACACCATATATTTT. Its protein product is CASSLNRGGGSGNTIYF.

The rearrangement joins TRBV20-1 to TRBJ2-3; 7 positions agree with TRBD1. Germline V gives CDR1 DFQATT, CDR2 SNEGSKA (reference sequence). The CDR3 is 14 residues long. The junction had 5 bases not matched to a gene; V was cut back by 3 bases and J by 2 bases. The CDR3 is CSASGDSYTDTQYF. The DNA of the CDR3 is TGCAGTGCTAGTGGGGACAGTTACACAGATACGCAGTATTTT.

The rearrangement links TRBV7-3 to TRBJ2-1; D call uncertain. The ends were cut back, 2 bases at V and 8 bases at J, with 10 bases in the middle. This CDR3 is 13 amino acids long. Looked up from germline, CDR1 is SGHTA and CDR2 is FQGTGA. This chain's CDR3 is CASSLELLDEQFF. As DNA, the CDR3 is TGTGCCAGCAGCTTAGAATTGTTGGATGAGCAGTTCTTC. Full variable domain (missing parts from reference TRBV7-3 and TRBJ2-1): GAGVSQTPSNKVTEKGKYVELRCDPISGHTALYWYRQSLGQGPEFLIYFQGTGAADDSGLPNDRFFAVRPEGSVSTLKIQRTERGDSAVYLCASSLELLDEQFFGPGTRLTVL.

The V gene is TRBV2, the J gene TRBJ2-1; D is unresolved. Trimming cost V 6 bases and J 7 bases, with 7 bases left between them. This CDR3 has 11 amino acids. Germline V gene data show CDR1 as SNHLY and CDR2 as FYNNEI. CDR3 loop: CASSGNNEQFF. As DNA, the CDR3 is TGTGCCAGCAGCGGAAATAATGAGCAGTTCTTC.

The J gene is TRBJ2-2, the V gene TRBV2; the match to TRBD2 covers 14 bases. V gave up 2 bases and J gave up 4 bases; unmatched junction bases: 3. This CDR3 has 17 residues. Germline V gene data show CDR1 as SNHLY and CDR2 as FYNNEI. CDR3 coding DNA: TGTGCCAGCAGTGAAACGACTAGCGGGGGGGCCACCGGGGAGCTGTTTTTT. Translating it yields CASSETTSGGATGELFF.

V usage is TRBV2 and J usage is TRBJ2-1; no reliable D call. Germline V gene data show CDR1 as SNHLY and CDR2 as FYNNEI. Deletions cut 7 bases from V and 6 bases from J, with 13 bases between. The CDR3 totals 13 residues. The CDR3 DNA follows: TGTGCCAGCACTCCCAAATGGGGCAATGAGCAGTTCTTC. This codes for CASTPKWGNEQFF.

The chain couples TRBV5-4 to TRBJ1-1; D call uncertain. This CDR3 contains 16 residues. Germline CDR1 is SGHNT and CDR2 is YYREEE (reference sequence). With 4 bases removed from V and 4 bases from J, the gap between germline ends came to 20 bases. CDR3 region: CASSPQNQNFITEAFF. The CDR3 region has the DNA TGTGCCAGCAGCCCCCAAAATCAGAATTTCATCACTGAAGCTTTCTTT. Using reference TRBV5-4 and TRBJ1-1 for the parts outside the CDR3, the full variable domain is ETGVTQSPTHLIKTRGQQVTLRCSSQSGHNTVSWYQQALGQGPQFIFQYYREEENGRGNFPPRFSGLQFPNYSSELNVNALELDDSALYLCASSPQNQNFITEAFFGQGTRLTVV.

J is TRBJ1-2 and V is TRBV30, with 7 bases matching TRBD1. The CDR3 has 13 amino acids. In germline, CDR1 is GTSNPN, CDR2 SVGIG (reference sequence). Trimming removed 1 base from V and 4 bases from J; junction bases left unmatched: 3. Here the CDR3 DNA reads TGTGCCTGGAGTGCAGGGGGTATCTATGGCTACACCTTC. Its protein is CAWSAGGIYGYTF.

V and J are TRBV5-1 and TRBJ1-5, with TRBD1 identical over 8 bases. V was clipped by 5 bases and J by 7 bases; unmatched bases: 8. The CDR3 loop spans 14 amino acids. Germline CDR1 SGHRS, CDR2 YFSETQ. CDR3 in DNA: TGCGCCAGCAGTGCCGGGACAGGATACCAGCCCCAGCATTTT. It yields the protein CASSAGTGYQPQHF.

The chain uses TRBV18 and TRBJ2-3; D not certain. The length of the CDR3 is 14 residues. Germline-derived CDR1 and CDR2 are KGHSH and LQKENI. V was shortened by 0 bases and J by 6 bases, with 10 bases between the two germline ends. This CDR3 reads CASSPPTRADTQYF. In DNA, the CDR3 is TGTGCCAGCTCACCACCGACCCGGGCGGATACGCAGTATTTT.

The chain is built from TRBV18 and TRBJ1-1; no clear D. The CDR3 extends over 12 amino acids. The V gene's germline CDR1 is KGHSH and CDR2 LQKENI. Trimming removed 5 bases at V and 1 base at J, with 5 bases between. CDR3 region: CASSSWNTEAFF. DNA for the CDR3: TGTGCCAGCTCATCGTGGAACACTGAAGCTTTCTTT.

CDR3 residues: CASSQDGGGHEQYF. In nucleotides, the CDR3 is TGTGCCAGCAGCCAAGACGGAGGGGGCCACGAGCAGTACTTC. The chain combines TRBV7-9 with TRBJ2-7; D may be TRBD1 (7 bases). Germline CDR1 and CDR2: SEHNR and FQNEAQ (reference sequence). The CDR3 length is 14 residues. V was shortened by 5 bases and J by 5 bases, with 16 bases between the two germline ends.

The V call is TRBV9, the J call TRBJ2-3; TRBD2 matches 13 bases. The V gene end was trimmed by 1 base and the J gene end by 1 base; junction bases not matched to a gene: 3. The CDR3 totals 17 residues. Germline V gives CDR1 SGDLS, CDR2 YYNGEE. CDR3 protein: CASSVKGTSGGTDTQYF. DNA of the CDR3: TGTGCCAGCAGCGTAAAGGGGACTAGCGGGGGCACAGATACGCAGTATTTT. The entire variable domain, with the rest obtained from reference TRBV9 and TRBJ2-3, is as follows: DSGVTQTPKHLITATGQRVTLRCSPRSGDLSVYWYQQSLDQGLQFLIQYYNGEERAKGNILERFSAQQFPDLHSELNLSSLELGDSALYFCASSVKGTSGGTDTQYFGPGTRLTVL.

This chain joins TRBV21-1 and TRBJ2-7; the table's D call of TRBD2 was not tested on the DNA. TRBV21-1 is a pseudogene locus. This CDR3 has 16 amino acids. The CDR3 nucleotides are TGTGCCAGCAGACCCAGAATACTAGCGGGGGGCTACGAGCAGTACTTC. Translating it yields CASRPRILAGGYEQYF.

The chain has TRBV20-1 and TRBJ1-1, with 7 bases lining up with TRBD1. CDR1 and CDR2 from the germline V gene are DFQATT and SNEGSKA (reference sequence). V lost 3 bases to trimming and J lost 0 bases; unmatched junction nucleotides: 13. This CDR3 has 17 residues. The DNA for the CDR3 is TGCAGTGCTAGTGATCCCGCCCGACAGGGCTTGAACACTGAAGCTTTCTTT. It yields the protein CSASDPARQGLNTEAFF.

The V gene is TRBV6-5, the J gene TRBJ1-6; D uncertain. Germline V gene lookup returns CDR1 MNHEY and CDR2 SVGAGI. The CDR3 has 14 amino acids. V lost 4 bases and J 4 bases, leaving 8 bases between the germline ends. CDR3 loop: CASSWGQYNSPLHF. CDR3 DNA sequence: TGTGCCAGCAGTTGGGGTCAATATAATTCACCCCTCCACTTT.

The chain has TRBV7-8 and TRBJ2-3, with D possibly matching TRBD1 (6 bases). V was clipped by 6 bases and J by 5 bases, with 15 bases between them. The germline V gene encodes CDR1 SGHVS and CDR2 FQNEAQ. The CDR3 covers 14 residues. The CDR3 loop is CASSYGQRKDTQYF. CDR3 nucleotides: TGTGCCAGCAGTTATGGACAGAGGAAAGATACGCAGTATTTT.

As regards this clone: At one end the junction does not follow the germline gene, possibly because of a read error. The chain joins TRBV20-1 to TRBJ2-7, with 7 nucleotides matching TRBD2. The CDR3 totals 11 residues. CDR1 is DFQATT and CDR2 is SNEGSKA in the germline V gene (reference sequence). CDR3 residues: CSSSGSYEQYF. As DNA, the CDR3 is TGCAGTTCTAGCGGCTCCTACGAGCAGTACTTC.

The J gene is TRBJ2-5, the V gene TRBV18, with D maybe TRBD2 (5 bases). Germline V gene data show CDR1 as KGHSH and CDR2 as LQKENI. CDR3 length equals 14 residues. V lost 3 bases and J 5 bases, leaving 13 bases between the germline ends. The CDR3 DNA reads TGTGCCAGCTCACCTGACCCCTCGGGGGAGACCCAGTACTTC. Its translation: CASSPDPSGETQYF.

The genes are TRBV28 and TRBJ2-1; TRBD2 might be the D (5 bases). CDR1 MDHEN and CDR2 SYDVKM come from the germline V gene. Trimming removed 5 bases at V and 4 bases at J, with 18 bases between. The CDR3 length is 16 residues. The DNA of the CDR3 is TGTGCCAGCAGTCCCCGAAGCGGACCGATTTACAATGAGCAGTTCTTC. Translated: CASSPRSGPIYNEQFF.

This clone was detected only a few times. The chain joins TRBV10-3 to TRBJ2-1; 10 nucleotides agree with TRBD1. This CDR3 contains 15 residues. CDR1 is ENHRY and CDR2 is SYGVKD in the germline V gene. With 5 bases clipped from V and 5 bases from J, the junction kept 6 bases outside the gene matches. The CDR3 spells CAISRQGAMDNEQFF. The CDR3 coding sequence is TGTGCCATCAGTCGACAGGGGGCGATGGACAATGAGCAGTTCTTC.

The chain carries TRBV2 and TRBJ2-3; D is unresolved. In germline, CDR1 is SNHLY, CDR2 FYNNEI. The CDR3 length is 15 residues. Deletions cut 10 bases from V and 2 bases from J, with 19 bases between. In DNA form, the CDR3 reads TGTGCCACTAGGGATCGACAAACTTTCACAGATACGCAGTATTTT. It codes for CATRDRQTFTDTQYF.

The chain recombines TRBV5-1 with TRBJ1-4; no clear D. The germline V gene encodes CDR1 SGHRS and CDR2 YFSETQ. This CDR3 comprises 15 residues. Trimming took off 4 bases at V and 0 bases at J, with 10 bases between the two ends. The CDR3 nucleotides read TGCGCCAGCAGCCCCCTCGTATCAACTAATGAAAAACTGTTTTTT. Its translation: CASSPLVSTNEKLFF.

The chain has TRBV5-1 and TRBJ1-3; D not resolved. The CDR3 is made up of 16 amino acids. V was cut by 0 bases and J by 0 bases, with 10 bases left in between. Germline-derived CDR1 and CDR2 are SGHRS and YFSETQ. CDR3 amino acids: CASSLGTVYSGNTIYF. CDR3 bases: TGCGCCAGCAGCTTGGGTACAGTTTACTCTGGAAACACCATATATTTT.